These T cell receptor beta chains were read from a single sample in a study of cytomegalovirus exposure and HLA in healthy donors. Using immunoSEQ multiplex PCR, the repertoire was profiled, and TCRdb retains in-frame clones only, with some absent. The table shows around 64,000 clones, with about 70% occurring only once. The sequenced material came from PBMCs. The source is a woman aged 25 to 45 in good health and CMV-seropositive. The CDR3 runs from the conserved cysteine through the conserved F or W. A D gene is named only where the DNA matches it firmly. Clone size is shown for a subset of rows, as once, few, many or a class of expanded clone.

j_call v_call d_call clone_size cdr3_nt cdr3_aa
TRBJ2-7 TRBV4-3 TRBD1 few TGCGCCAGCAGCCCCTTCACAGGGGGTTCCCCCGAGCAGTACTTC CASSPFTGGSPEQYF
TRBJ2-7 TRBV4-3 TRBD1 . TGCGCCAGCAGCCAAATGTGGTCAGGGGGATACTACGAGCAGTACTTC CASSQMWSGGYYEQYF
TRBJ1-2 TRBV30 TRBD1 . TGTGCCTGGTTCCCCGGCACAGGGGTAGACTATGGCTACACCTTC CAWFPGTGVDYGYTF
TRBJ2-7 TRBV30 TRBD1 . TGTGCCTGGAGTCTCGGGACAGGGCTCCTATTTTCCTACGAGCAGTACTTC CAWSLGTGLLFSYEQYF
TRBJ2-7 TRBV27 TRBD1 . TGTGCCAGCAGTTTAAGACCGGGACAGACCTACGAGCAGTACTTC CASSLRPGQTYEQYF
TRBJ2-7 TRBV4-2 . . TGTGCCAGCAGCCCCTTTCGCGGAAGCTCCTACGAGCAGTACTTC CASSPFRGSSYEQYF
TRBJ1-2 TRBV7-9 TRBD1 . TGTGCCAGCAGCGAAGGGGGCGTCGGCTATGGCTACACCTTC CASSEGGVGYGYTF
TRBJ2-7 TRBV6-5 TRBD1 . TGTGCCAGCAGTATAACCGGGACAGGGTCCTACGAGCAGTACTTC CASSITGTGSYEQYF
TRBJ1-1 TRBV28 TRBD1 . TGTGCCAGCAGTTCACTTCGGACAGGGGGAAAGACTGAAGCTTTCTTT CASSSLRTGGKTEAFF
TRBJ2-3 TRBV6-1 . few TGTGCCCGCCCCTGGGCTGACACGCAGTATTTT CARPWADTQYF
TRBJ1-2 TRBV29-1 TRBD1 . TGCAGCGTTGAAGATCAGGGACAGGGGCTTGGCTACACCTTC CSVEDQGQGLGYTF
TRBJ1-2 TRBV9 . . TGTGCCAGCAGCGTAGGCGCAGGGTCATACTACACCTTC CASSVGAGSYYTF
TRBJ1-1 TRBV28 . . TGTGCCTGCTATAACACTGAAGCTTTCTTT CACYNTEAFF
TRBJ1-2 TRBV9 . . TGTGCCAGCAGCGTAGGGGCCATGAATGAACGTGGCTACACCTTC CASSVGAMNERGYTF
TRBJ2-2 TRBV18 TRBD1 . TGTGCCAGCTCATCCGGGACAGGGGGCACCGGGGAGCTGTTTTTT CASSSGTGGTGELFF
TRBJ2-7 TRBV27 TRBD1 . TGTGCCAGCAGCGCCAGGACAGGGAGCTCCTACGAGCAGTACTTC CASSARTGSSYEQYF
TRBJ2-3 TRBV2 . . TGTGCCAGCAGTGAAACCCTAGCTTTGGCAGATACGCAGTATTTT CASSETLALADTQYF
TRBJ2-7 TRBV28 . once TGTGCCAGCAGTTTTTATACAGGTTCCTACGAGCAGTACTTC CASSFYTGSYEQYF
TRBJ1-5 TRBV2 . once TGTGCCAGCAGTGCTCTTACGGGGAGAGAGCAGCCCCAGCATTTT CASSALTGREQPQHF
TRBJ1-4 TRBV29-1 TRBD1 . TGCAGCGTTGTTGGGACAGGGCACGAAAAACTGTTTTTT CSVVGTGHEKLFF
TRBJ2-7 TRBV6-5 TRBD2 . TGTGCCAGCAGCTCCCAGCGGGAGGGTTACGAGCAGTACTTC CASSSQREGYEQYF
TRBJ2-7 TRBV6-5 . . TGTGCCAGCAGTTACTCGATTCCGGCCTACGAGCAGTACTTC CASSYSIPAYEQYF
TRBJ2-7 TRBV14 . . TGTGCCAGCAGCTCGGCCAGGGGAGCCTACGAGCAGTACTTC CASSSARGAYEQYF
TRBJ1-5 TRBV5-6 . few TGTGCCAGCAGCTTGGCAGGGGATCAGCCCCAGCATTTT CASSLAGDQPQHF
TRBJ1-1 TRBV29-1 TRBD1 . TGCAGCGGATTGGGGACAGGCTCCCCTGAAGCTTTCTTT CSGLGTGSPEAFF
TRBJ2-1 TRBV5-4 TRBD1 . TGTGCCAGCAGCGGGCGCGAAACCGGGACAGGGAGGTACAATGAGCAGTTCTTC CASSGRETGTGRYNEQFF
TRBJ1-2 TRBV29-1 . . TGCAGCGTCCCAGGGGAGTATGGCTACACCTTC CSVPGEYGYTF
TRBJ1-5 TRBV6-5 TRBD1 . TGTGCCAGCAGCCCCCGGACAGGGGCTCAGCCCCAGCATTTT CASSPRTGAQPQHF
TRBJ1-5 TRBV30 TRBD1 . TGTGCCTGGAGTGTACAGGGGTCGGGAAATCAGCCCCAGCATTTT CAWSVQGSGNQPQHF
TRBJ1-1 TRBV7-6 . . TGTGCCAGCAGGCCTCAGGTTTCGAACACTGAAGCTTTCTTT CASRPQVSNTEAFF
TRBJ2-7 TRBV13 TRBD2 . TGTGCCAGCAGCTTAGGGAGGACTAGCGGAACCTACGAGCAGTACTTC CASSLGRTSGTYEQYF